These T cell receptor beta chains were read from a single sample in a study of T cell repertoires in cytomegalovirus infection. TCRdb used MiXCR to reprocess the reads, holding one entry per CDR3 protein. The repertoire holds some 390,000 distinct CDR3 sequences, with less than 20% as singletons. Sequencing was done on a sample of PBMCs. The receptors shown here come from a human donor in good health (CMV status not recorded). Some clones in this sample may be carry-over from other donors' samples. The CDR3 runs from the conserved cysteine through the conserved F or W. D genes are given only for firm matches. Clone size is given for some rows only: seen once, a few or many times, or a class if the clone is expanded.

CDR3aa | CDR3nt | abundance | d_gene | j_gene | v_gene
CASSYSSVAGGGYEQFF | TGTGCCAGCAGTTACTCCTCGGTGGCGGGAGGCGGCTATGAGCAGTTCTTC | - | TRBD2 | TRBJ2-1 | TRBV6-8
CASTWGLAGGRRPYNEQFF | TGTGCCAGCACCTGGGGACTAGCGGGGGGACGAAGACCCTACAATGAGCAGTTCTTC | few | TRBD2 | TRBJ2-1 | TRBV5-5
CASSLLRDSLFYSYNEQFF | TGTGCCAGCAGCTTACTCCGGGACAGCTTGTTTTACTCCTACAATGAGCAGTTCTTC | many | TRBD1 | TRBJ2-1 | TRBV7-8
CASSRGQGAVAGANVLTF | TGTGCCAGCAGCCGGGGACAGGGGGCAGTCGCTGGGGCCAACGTCCTGACTTTC | few | TRBD1 | TRBJ2-6 | TRBV11-2
CASNSLAGGIGELFF | TGTGCCAGTAACAGCCTAGCGGGAGGAATCGGGGAGCTGTTTTTT | - | TRBD2 | TRBJ2-2 | TRBV19
CASSLGGEYQPQHF | TGTGCCAGCAGCTTAGGGGGCGAATATCAGCCCCAGCATTTT | many | - | TRBJ1-5 | TRBV11-2
CASSSSLNTIYF | TGTGCCAGCAGTTCATCGCTAAACACCATATATTTT | - | - | TRBJ1-3 | TRBV12-3/TRBV12-4
CASSRDSVNQPQHF | TGTGCCAGCAGCCGGGACAGCGTAAATCAGCCCCAGCATTTT | many | TRBD1 | TRBJ1-5 | TRBV7-2
CASSFSGPVGDYEQYF | TGTGCCAGCAGCTTCTCCGGGCCCGTTGGAGACTACGAGCAGTACTTC | - | - | TRBJ2-7 | TRBV7-9
CSVWGRDSPTVDEQFF | TGCAGTGTATGGGGGAGGGATAGCCCAACCGTGGATGAGCAGTTCTTC | few | TRBD2 | TRBJ2-1 | TRBV20-1
CSAENRDSLNTEAFF | TGCAGTGCGGAGAATAGGGACAGCCTGAACACTGAAGCTTTCTTT | - | TRBD1 | TRBJ1-1 | TRBV20-1
CATSRGTSGSHEQFF | TGTGCCACCAGCAGGGGGACTAGCGGGAGTCATGAGCAGTTCTTC | - | TRBD2 | TRBJ2-1 | TRBV15
CASGSGGAADTQYF | TGTGCCAGCGGTAGCGGGGGGGCAGCAGATACGCAGTATTTT | many | TRBD2 | TRBJ2-3 | TRBV7-2
CSAWGVLQETQYF | TGCAGTGCTTGGGGCGTATTACAAGAGACCCAGTACTTC | - | - | TRBJ2-5 | TRBV20-1
CASTLGPVTWGAGKTQYF | TGTGCCAGCACATTAGGGCCGGTAACCTGGGGCGCGGGAAAGACCCAGTACTTC | - | - | TRBJ2-5 | TRBV12-3/TRBV12-4
CASSLGQGPYNEQFF | TGTGCCAGCAGCTTAGGGCAGGGCCCCTACAATGAGCAGTTCTTC | - | - | TRBJ2-1 | TRBV7-6
CASSERGVLRAFF | TGTGCCAGCAGTGAAAGGGGTGTTTTGCGAGCTTTCTTT | few | - | TRBJ1-1 | TRBV2
CASSGWRPYGYTF | TGTGCCAGCAGTGGTTGGCGGCCCTATGGCTACACCTTC | - | - | TRBJ1-2 | TRBV2
CSLREGSGTSSPLHF | TGCTCTTTAAGGGAGGGTTCAGGGACGTCCTCACCCCTCCACTTT | - | - | TRBJ1-6 | TRBV20-1
CASGVDFAGGTDTQYF | TGTGCTAGTGGTGTAGACTTTGCGGGAGGGACCGATACGCAGTATTTT | many | TRBD2 | TRBJ2-3 | TRBV12-5
CAASNTETQYF | TGTGCCGCGAGCAACACGGAGACCCAGTACTTC | many | - | TRBJ2-5 | TRBV10-3
CASSVTAGGGANEQFF | TGTGCCAGCAGCGTCACAGCTGGTGGGGGGGCCAATGAGCAGTTCTTC | many | - | TRBJ2-1 | TRBV9
CASSLVGGGKETQYF | TGTGCCAGCAGTTTAGTCGGGGGCGGAAAAGAGACCCAGTACTTC | - | - | TRBJ2-5 | TRBV12-3/TRBV12-4
CASSFIPTFQETQYF | TGTGCCAGCAGTTTTATCCCGACATTCCAAGAGACCCAGTACTTC | few | - | TRBJ2-5 | TRBV12-3/TRBV12-4
CASSLGPSGATDTQYF | TGTGCCAGCAGCTTAGGGCCTAGCGGTGCCACAGATACGCAGTATTTT | - | TRBD2 | TRBJ2-3 | TRBV7-2
CSAAQRGVIYNEQFF | TGCAGTGCAGCCCAGCGCGGGGTAATTTACAATGAGCAGTTCTTC | - | - | TRBJ2-1 | TRBV20-1
CASSFGSANNEQFF | TGTGCCAGCAGCTTCGGCAGCGCGAACAATGAGCAGTTCTTC | few | - | TRBJ2-1 | TRBV11-3
CASKQGRDTEAFF | TGCGCCAGCAAACAGGGGAGGGACACTGAAGCTTTCTTT | - | TRBD1 | TRBJ1-1 | TRBV5-1
CSVRGTPTSYNEQFF | TGCAGTGTTCGCGGGACTCCAACTTCATACAATGAGCAGTTCTTC | many | - | TRBJ2-1 | TRBV20-1
CASSLEGAHEQFF | TGTGCCAGCAGCTTAGAGGGAGCCCATGAGCAGTTCTTC | many | - | TRBJ2-1 | TRBV7-8
CASSTRTSGRVEQFF | TGTGCCAGCAGCACCCGGACTAGCGGGAGGGTTGAGCAGTTCTTC | many | TRBD2 | TRBJ2-1 | TRBV7-8
CASSIEYSGSRDTQYF | TGTGCCAGTAGTATTGAATATAGCGGGAGTCGAGATACGCAGTATTTT | few | TRBD2 | TRBJ2-3 | TRBV19
CASSQPQGTSGTDTQYF | TGTGCCAGCAGCCAACCCCAGGGGACTAGCGGGACAGATACGCAGTATTTT | - | TRBD2 | TRBJ2-3 | TRBV4-2
CASSLESGRNTGELFF | TGTGCCAGCAGCTTGGAATCCGGCAGGAACACCGGGGAGCTGTTTTTT | few | - | TRBJ2-2 | TRBV5-4
CAISEEDRGPNIQYF | TGTGCCATCAGTGAGGAGGACAGGGGGCCAAACATTCAGTACTTC | many | TRBD1 | TRBJ2-4 | TRBV10-3
CASSQDPRRPSGANVLTF | TGTGCCAGCAGCCAAGATCCCCGCCGCCCCTCTGGGGCCAACGTCCTGACTTTC | - | - | TRBJ2-6 | TRBV14
CASRRELAVTDTQYF | TGTGCCAGCAGACGCGAACTAGCGGTCACAGATACGCAGTATTTT | many | TRBD2 | TRBJ2-3 | TRBV12-3/TRBV12-4
CASSPGRYSYEQYF | TGTGCCAGCAGCCCTGGACGGTACTCCTACGAGCAGTACTTC | many | - | TRBJ2-7 | TRBV7-2
CATRTRDTIYF | TGTGCCACCCGCACGCGGGACACCATATATTTT | few | - | TRBJ1-3 | TRBV15
CASSRGTSGPGQFF | TGTGCCAGCAGCCGCGGGACTAGCGGCCCGGGTCAGTTCTTC | few | TRBD2 | TRBJ2-1 | TRBV11-2
CASSTRGSSTDTQYF | TGTGCCAGCAGCACCAGAGGATCTAGCACAGATACGCAGTATTTT | many | - | TRBJ2-3 | TRBV7-2
CASSLLVRETQYF | TGTGCCAGCAGTTTACTGGTCCGAGAGACCCAGTACTTC | many | - | TRBJ2-5 | TRBV12-3/TRBV12-4
CASSYTGGAYGYTF | TGTGCCAGCAGTTACACAGGGGGCGCCTATGGCTACACCTTC | - | TRBD1 | TRBJ1-2 | TRBV6-6
CSASRGIGYEQYF | TGCAGTGCTTCCAGGGGGATAGGGTACGAGCAGTACTTC | - | TRBD1 | TRBJ2-7 | TRBV20-1
CASSGRRRQGIYQPQHF | TGTGCCAGCAGTGGACGCAGACGGCAAGGAATATATCAGCCCCAGCATTTT | many | - | TRBJ1-5 | TRBV6-5
CASSLRRGGGATGELFF | TGTGCCAGCAGCTTAAGAAGGGGCGGGGGGGCGACCGGGGAGCTGTTTTTT | - | TRBD2 | TRBJ2-2 | TRBV6-1
CASSLLFGPLGYGYTF | TGTGCCAGCAGTTTGTTGTTTGGTCCCTTGGGCTATGGCTACACCTTC | many | - | TRBJ1-2 | TRBV28
CASSPDWTEQFF | TGTGCCAGCAGCCCCGATTGGACTGAGCAGTTCTTC | many | - | TRBJ2-1 | TRBV7-2
CASSSEVIQYF | TGTGCCAGCAGCTCAGAAGTCATTCAGTACTTC | many | - | TRBJ2-4 | TRBV7-9
CASSPGLVAENIQYF | TGTGCCAGCAGCCCAGGGCTAGTCGCAGAAAACATTCAGTACTTC | few | - | TRBJ2-4 | TRBV12-3/TRBV12-4
CASSLDGGLSNEQFF | TGTGCCAGCAGCTTAGACGGGGGGCTATCCAATGAGCAGTTCTTC | many | - | TRBJ2-1 | TRBV7-2